These 4 T cell receptor beta chains share one sample of origin, sequenced in a study of blood T cells in healthy people across ages. Using a J-beta primer mix together with a sample-barcoded 5' primer, a second PCR was run for roughly 7 to 12 cycles. TCRdb re-analysed the 5' RACE reads in MiXCR, keeping a single row per CDR3 protein. The sample records around 1,700,000 distinct CDR3 sequences, about 30% being singletons. Sequencing was carried out using blood. These receptors all stem from a woman aged 25 to 45 in good health.

This clonotype was counted only a few times. This may be a read error, as it is one base from a much larger clone. J is TRBJ2-5 and V is TRBV5-5; TRBD2 might be the D (5 bases). Matching the DNA end better, TRBJ2-7 makes the J call doubtful. CDR1 and CDR2 from the germline V gene are SGHKS and YYEKEE (reference sequence). The CDR3 is 14 amino acids. The chain's CDR3 is CAGSFGGSPYEQYF. CDR3 nucleotide sequence: TGTGCCGGCAGCTTCGGCGGGTCCCCCTACGAGCAGTACTTC.

The chain has TRBV20-1 and TRBJ2-3; D perhaps matches TRBD2 (6 bases). V lost 5 bases and J 0 bases, leaving 15 bases between the germline ends. CDR1 DFQATT and CDR2 SNEGSKA come from the germline V gene (reference sequence). This CDR3 has 15 residues. DNA for the CDR3: TGCAGTGCTGGGAGGAGCTCCTTGAGCACAGATACGCAGTATTTT. It is translated as CSAGRSSLSTDTQYF.

This clonotype has more than one count but fewer than ten. The rearrangement joins TRBV20-1 to TRBJ2-1, with TRBD2 matching 12 bases. Germline V lookup: CDR1 DFQATT, CDR2 SNEGSKA (reference sequence). The trim removed 0 bases at V and 9 bases at J, leaving 9 bases unmatched. The CDR3 has 16 amino acids. Here the CDR3 DNA reads TGCAGTGCTAGAGATGGGCTAGCGGGGGGGCCATTTGAGCAGTTCTTC. This translates into CSARDGLAGGPFEQFF.

This chain links TRBV7-9 with TRBJ2-1; TRBD1 matches 8 bases. CDR3 size: 16 residues. Germline CDR1 and CDR2: SEHNR and FQNEAQ (reference sequence). J was trimmed by 4 bases and V by 7 bases; bases with no gene match: 12. In nucleotides, the CDR3 is TGTGCCAGCACCCAGTTAGGGGGACAGGCTTACAATGAGCAGTTCTTC. As protein: CASTQLGGQAYNEQFF.